Presented here are 2 T cell receptor beta chains from one specimen sequenced in a study of regulatory T cells in long-lasting Graves disease. Combining iRepertoire HTBI primers with Arm-PCR of CDR3 regions, the authors built TCR beta libraries. TCRdb re-analysed the multiplex PCR reads in MiXCR, keeping a single row per CDR3 protein. The table includes 350,000 to 500,000 distinct CDR3 sequences, around 15% detected once. The time point is: newly diagnosed GD, antithyroid drugs for less than 3 months. RNA extracted from PBMCs served as the sequencing template. These records were also assigned to another study, of T cells in Graves' hyperthyroidism and ophthalmopathy.

Here the sequenced sample was peripheral blood mononuclear cells (PBMCs), taken at new diagnosis, from a patient treated with antithyroid drugs. All receptors derive from a woman in her forties or fifties with Graves disease.

This clonotype occurred many times. J is TRBJ1-2 and V is TRBV28; possibly TRBD1 for D (6 bases). Germline lookup yields CDR1 MDHEN and CDR2 SYDVKM. V was cut by 2 bases and J by 7 bases, with 26 bases left in between. The length of the CDR3 is 18 residues. The CDR3 spells CASSLGGGQGTAGRGYTF. The CDR3 nucleotides read TGTGCCAGCAGTTTAGGCGGGGGGCAGGGGACGGCCGGGCGTGGCTACACCTTC.

This clonotype was detected many times. V is TRBV5-1 and J is TRBJ2-6; maybe TRBD1 (5 bases). Trimming pared 6 bases from V and 2 bases from J, leaving 12 bases between. The CDR3 is 15 amino acids. CDR1 and CDR2 (germline): SGHRS, YFSETQ. The CDR3 protein is CASTSQGTGANVLTF. The CDR3 coding sequence is TGCGCCAGCACTTCTCAGGGTACTGGGGCCAACGTCCTGACTTTC.